These T cell receptor beta chains were read from a single sample in a study of CD8 T cells in ankylosing spondylitis. TCRdb used MiXCR to reprocess the 5' RACE reads, holding one entry per CDR3 protein. The table has roughly 120,000 distinct CDR3 sequences, about 6.4% seen once. Material for sequencing was blood, either unsorted or a sorted T cell fraction (not recorded which). The receptors shown here come from a male donor with ankylosing spondylitis or in good health (not recorded which). CDR3s include the opening cysteine and the closing phenylalanine or tryptophan. The D gene is left open where the match is weak. Some rows mark clone size as missing; the rest say once, few, many or name a class of expanded clone.

D | J | V | size | DNA | CDR3
- | TRBJ1-1 | TRBV4-1 | many | TGCGCCAGCAGCCCCCGGGACATCCTCCCTCAAGAAGCTTTCTTT | CASSPRDILPQEAFF
- | TRBJ1-5 | TRBV20-1 | many | TGCAGTGCTAGAGATCGCGGGTACGGCAATCAGCCCCAGCATTTT | CSARDRGYGNQPQHF
- | TRBJ2-3 | TRBV28 | many | TGTGCCACCGCGGTGGGGTCAGATACGCAGTATTTT | CATAVGSDTQYF
TRBD1 | TRBJ2-3 | TRBV25-1 | many | TGTGCCAGCAGTGAATTATACTCGACAGGGGGACGCACAGATACGCAGTATTTT | CASSELYSTGGRTDTQYF
- | TRBJ1-1 | TRBV15 | many | TGTGCCACCAGTGACCCGGGACCGGTGAACACTGAAGCTTTCTTT | CATSDPGPVNTEAFF
- | TRBJ2-5 | TRBV7-9 | many | TGTGCCAGCAGCTTAGAAGGCCGACAAAGGCTGGGAGAGACCCAGTACTTC | CASSLEGRQRLGETQYF
- | TRBJ2-1 | TRBV10-3 | many | TGTGCCATCAGCTCAGACTGGATCGAATTTTACAATGAGCAGTTCTTC | CAISSDWIEFYNEQFF
- | TRBJ2-1 | TRBV28 | few | TGTGCCAGCAGTTCGAGAATCTCCTACAATGAGCAGTTCTTC | CASSSRISYNEQFF
TRBD2 | TRBJ2-3 | TRBV20-1 | many | TGCAGTGCTAGTTTAAGCGGGGGGACTAGCACAGATACGCAGTATTTT | CSASLSGGTSTDTQYF
TRBD2 | TRBJ2-1 | TRBV10-3 | many | TGTGCCATCAGTGAAAGGACTAGCGGGGACCACAATGAGCAGTTCTTC | CAISERTSGDHNEQFF
TRBD2 | TRBJ2-2 | TRBV20-1 | many | TGCAGTGCTAGAGATTTCGGCGGGGGGGCAACCGGGGAGCTGTTTTTT | CSARDFGGGATGELFF
- | TRBJ2-6 | TRBV11-1 | - | TGTGCCAGCAGCAGAGGGAGTTCTGGGGCCAACGTCCTGACTTTC | CASSRGSSGANVLTF
TRBD2 | TRBJ2-1 | TRBV5-6 | many | TGTGCCAGCAGCTCGACTAGCGGGCACAATGAGCAGTTCTTC | CASSSTSGHNEQFF
TRBD1 | TRBJ2-7 | TRBV9 | many | TGTGCCAGCAGCGTAGAGGGTAGGGGGCTCGAGCAGTACTTC | CASSVEGRGLEQYF
- | TRBJ2-7 | TRBV5-1 | - | TGCGCCAGCAGCCCCGAGGGGGGCTACGAGCAGTACTTC | CASSPEGGYEQYF